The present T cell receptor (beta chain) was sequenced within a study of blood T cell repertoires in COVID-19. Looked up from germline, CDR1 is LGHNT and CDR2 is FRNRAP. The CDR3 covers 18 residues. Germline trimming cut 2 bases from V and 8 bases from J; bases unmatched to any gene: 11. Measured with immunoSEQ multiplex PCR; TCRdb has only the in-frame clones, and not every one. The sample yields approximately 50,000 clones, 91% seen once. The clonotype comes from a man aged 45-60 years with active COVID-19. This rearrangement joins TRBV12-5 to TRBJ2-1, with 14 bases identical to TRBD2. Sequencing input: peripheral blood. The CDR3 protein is CASGLPPGTSGRNDEQFF. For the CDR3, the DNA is TGTGCTAGTGGTTTGCCCCCCGGGACTAGCGGGAGAAATGATGAGCAGTTCTTC.